The following is a T cell receptor (beta chain) sequence with its context. The data stem from a study of blood T cell repertoires in COVID-19. For the study at large: Collection of acute and convalescent COVID-19 samples took place in the United States, Italy and Spain.

Germline V gene data show CDR1 as MNHEY and CDR2 as SVGAGI. V gave up 9 bases and J gave up 3 bases; unmatched junction bases: 3. The CDR3 covers 13 residues. Source study methods: The assay estimated nucleated cells by amplifying reference gene primers. Produced via immunoSEQ multiplex PCR; TCRdb's table is partial and in-frame only. V and J calls and clone size come straight from that table; D and trimming were deduced from the DNA. The table lists 70,000 or so clones, approximately 80% of them singletons. Seattle enrolled patients during active infection and tracked them longitudinally. The sequence was collected from a man aged 50 to 59 with COVID-19, enrolled during active disease. Sequenced: peripheral blood. The chain recombines TRBV6-5 with TRBJ2-5; TRBD1 matches 11 bases. The DNA of the CDR3 is TGTGCCAGTCGGGACAGGGGGGAAGAGACCCAGTACTTC. Translated: CASRDRGEETQYF.